The next 31 T cell receptor beta chains were all read from a single sample in a study of blood T cell repertoires in COVID-19 (dated by TCRdb to 2019 to 2021). Receptor libraries were prepared by the immunoSEQ multiplex PCR assay. This is the immuneACCESS table as TCRdb keeps it, with only in-frame sequences that have V and J called. A part of the clones is gone; compared with another copy, unresolved V genes explain less than half, and the rest is unexplained. This sample is represented by 200,000 to 250,000 clones; under 90% of them were singletons. The top ten clonotypes cover around 7.8% of the sample. The sample was peripheral blood. Every receptor here comes from a woman aged 80 or older with COVID-19, enrolled during active disease.

The genes are TRBV19 and TRBJ1-1; 9 bases fit TRBD1. The CDR3 runs to 13 residues. V lost 6 bases, J lost 7 bases, and 6 bases stayed unmatched. CDR1 LNHDA and CDR2 SQIVND come from the germline V gene (reference sequence). This CDR3 is CASRGQGGDEAFF. CDR3 coding DNA: TGTGCCAGTAGGGGACAGGGTGGGGATGAAGCTTTCTTT.

This sequence joins TRBV27 and TRBJ1-4; 7 nucleotides match TRBD1. This CDR3 spans 14 amino acids. The germline gives CDR1 MNHEY, CDR2 SMNVEV (reference sequence). The ends lost 4 bases at V and 7 bases at J; junction bases unmatched: 6. The CDR3 sequence: CASSSTDRREKLFF. As DNA, the CDR3 is TGTGCCAGCAGTTCAACGGACAGGCGTGAAAAACTGTTTTTT.

This chain connects TRBV9 to TRBJ1-3, with D maybe TRBD1 (6 bases). Germline assignment: CDR1 SGDLS and CDR2 YYNGEE. This CDR3 region has 14 residues. Trimming left V 0 bases short and J 2 bases short, with 6 bases between. CDR3 DNA: TGTGCCAGCAGCGTAGCAGGGGCTGGAAACACCATATATTTT. It is translated as CASSVAGAGNTIYF.

The chain is built from TRBV9 and TRBJ2-7; TRBD1 matches 7 bases. This CDR3 region has 14 residues. In germline, CDR1 is SGDLS, CDR2 YYNGEE. J gave up 2 bases and V 3 bases, and 5 bases lay outside the gene matches. This CDR3 is CASSGRTGPYEQYF. The CDR3 DNA sequence: TGTGCCAGCAGCGGACGGACAGGTCCCTACGAGCAGTACTTC. Together with reference TRBV9 and TRBJ2-7, the CDR3 gives the full variable domain: DSGVTQTPKHLITATGQRVTLRCSPRSGDLSVYWYQQSLDQGLQFLIQYYNGEERAKGNILERFSAQQFPDLHSELNLSSLELGDSALYFCASSGRTGPYEQYFGPGTRLTVT.

The rearrangement joins TRBV5-1 to TRBJ2-3; possible D gene TRBD1, 5 bases. CDR3 length: 15 amino acids. Trimming removed 2 bases from V and 2 bases from J, with 12 bases in between. Germline-derived CDR1 and CDR2 are SGHRS and YFSETQ. The CDR3 loop reads CASSFQGSTTDTQYF. The CDR3 region has the DNA TGCGCCAGCAGCTTTCAGGGCTCCACCACAGATACGCAGTATTTT.

The chain couples TRBV5-1 to TRBJ2-1; 9 bases line up with TRBD2. Germline-derived CDR1 and CDR2 are SGHRS and YFSETQ. CDR3 length equals 15 residues. Unmatched junction bases numbered 1, after V lost 1 base and J lost 2 bases. This CDR3 is CASSLPSGTYNEQFF. The CDR3 nucleotides are TGCGCCAGCAGCTTGCCTAGCGGGACCTACAATGAGCAGTTCTTC.

The genes are TRBV18 and TRBJ1-5, with TRBD1 matching over 10 bases. Per the germline V gene, CDR1 is KGHSH and CDR2 is LQKENI. The CDR3 totals 15 residues. V was clipped by 5 bases and J by 2 bases; unmatched bases: 3. DNA of the CDR3: TGTGCCAGCTCATACGGGACAGGGGGCAATCAGCCCCAGCATTTT. Protein product: CASSYGTGGNQPQHF.

The rearrangement uses TRBV3-1 (or the pseudogene TRBV3-2) and TRBJ1-1; 10 positions agree with TRBD1. This CDR3 contains 14 residues. Germline trimming cut 1 base from V and 6 bases from J; bases unmatched to any gene: 2. CDR1 and CDR2 from the germline V gene are LGHDT and YNNKEL (reference sequence). The CDR3 spells CASSQGGTGAEAFF. The CDR3 DNA is TGTGCCAGCAGCCAAGGGGGGACAGGGGCTGAAGCTTTCTTT.

The chain recombines TRBV28 with TRBJ2-7; 8 bases line up with TRBD2. The trim removed 5 bases at V and 2 bases at J, leaving 14 bases unmatched. The CDR3 is made up of 17 amino acids. The germline gives CDR1 MDHEN, CDR2 SYDVKM. In nucleotides, the CDR3 is TGTGCCAGCAGTCAACTTCGAGCGGGAGAGAACCCCTACGAGCAGTACTTC. Translated, it gives CASSQLRAGENPYEQYF. The full variable domain, in which reference TRBV28 and TRBJ2-7 provide the parts outside the CDR3, is DVKVTQSSRYLVKRTGEKVFLECVQDMDHENMFWYRQDPGLGLRLIYFSYDVKMKEKGDIPEGYSVSREKKERFSLILESASTNQTSMYLCASSQLRAGENPYEQYFGPGTRLTVT.

The genes are TRBV19 and TRBJ1-1; D call uncertain. The CDR3 extends over 15 amino acids. V lost 6 bases, J lost 1 base, and 15 bases lay in between. Germline V gene data show CDR1 as LNHDA and CDR2 as SQIVND (reference sequence). Written as DNA, the CDR3 is TGTGCCAGTAGCCACCCTCGGTCGGGGAACACTGAAGCTTTCTTT. Translating gives CASSHPRSGNTEAFF.

This clone is a singleton in its sample. The chain recombines TRBV28 with TRBJ1-2; 8 bases align to TRBD1. V lost 10 bases, J lost 0 bases, and 7 bases stayed unmatched. Germline V CDR1 and CDR2: MDHEN, SYDVKM. This CDR3 is built from 14 residues. In DNA form, the CDR3 reads TGTGCCAACAGACAGGGGAGAGCTAACTATGGCTACACCTTC. This translates into CANRQGRANYGYTF.

This clone was counted once. The V call is TRBV18, the J call TRBJ1-4, with D tentatively TRBD1 (5 bases). Germline V gene data show CDR1 as KGHSH and CDR2 as LQKENI. This CDR3 is 20 amino acids long. Trimming removed 3 bases at V and 5 bases at J, with 28 bases between. The DNA of the CDR3 is TGTGCCAGCTCACCTCTATCTCGGAGAGGGACTCGGGGTACAAATGAAAAACTGTTTTTT. Protein: CASSPLSRRGTRGTNEKLFF.

V and J are TRBV10-3 and TRBJ1-5; the match to TRBD1 covers 8 bases. The CDR3 length is 13 residues. Germline V gives CDR1 ENHRY, CDR2 SYGVKD. J gave up 7 bases and V 3 bases, and 2 bases lay outside the gene matches. The CDR3 spells CAISEQGEQPQHF. The DNA for the CDR3 is TGTGCCATCAGTGAACAGGGGGAACAGCCCCAGCATTTT.

V and J are TRBV15 and TRBJ2-7, with TRBD1 matching 8 bases. The CDR3 loop spans 15 amino acids. V gave up 5 bases and J gave up 3 bases; unmatched junction bases: 9. CDR1 and CDR2 (germline): LNHNV, YYDKDF (reference sequence). The DNA of the CDR3 is TGTGCCACCAGCGTCGACAGGGGACAATTCTACGAGCAGTACTTC. Translating it yields CATSVDRGQFYEQYF.

This clone was counted once. This chain joins TRBV5-1 and TRBJ2-5; weak D call: TRBD1 (5 bases). V dropped 2 bases and J dropped 2 bases, with 10 bases sitting between them. This CDR3 has 14 residues. Per the germline V gene, CDR1 is SGHRS and CDR2 is YFSETQ. CDR3 DNA: TGCGCCAGCAGCTTTTCCGCAGGGCAAGAGACCCAGTACTTC. Amino acids: CASSFSAGQETQYF.

This chain joins TRBV7-9 and TRBJ1-1, with 9 bases identical to TRBD1. Germline trimming cut 8 bases from V and 7 bases from J; bases unmatched to any gene: 11. This CDR3 is built from 14 residues. Germline CDR1 and CDR2: SEHNR and FQNEAQ (reference sequence). As DNA, the CDR3 is TGTGCCAGCGCCGAGGGACAGGGCAGGAGTGAAGCTTTCTTT. It specifies CASAEGQGRSEAFF.

This rearrangement joins TRBV5-1 to TRBJ1-3; weak D call: TRBD1 (5 bases). The CDR3 contains 17 residues. The germline V and J ends were trimmed by 0 bases and 0 bases, with 13 bases remaining between them. Germline V gene lookup returns CDR1 SGHRS and CDR2 YFSETQ. CDR3 DNA: TGCGCCAGCAGCTTGGAGACAGTCTTACCCTCTGGAAACACCATATATTTT. This codes for CASSLETVLPSGNTIYF.

CDR3 loop: CASSLGLQETQYF. The CDR3 DNA sequence: TGTGCCAGCAGCTTGGGACTTCAAGAGACCCAGTACTTC. The chain joins TRBV5-6 to TRBJ2-5; D call uncertain. The CDR3 runs 13 residues. V dropped 0 bases and J dropped 2 bases, with 5 bases sitting between them. Looked up from germline, CDR1 is SGHDT and CDR2 is YYEEEE.

This chain joins TRBV2 and TRBJ1-5; no firm D call. Trimming cost V 4 bases and J 1 base, with 11 bases left between them. Germline CDR1 is SNHLY and CDR2 is FYNNEI. The CDR3 has 15 residues. This CDR3 reads CASSAGGPSNQPQHF. Written as DNA, the CDR3 is TGTGCCAGCAGTGCGGGCGGGCCCAGCAATCAGCCCCAGCATTTT.

The rearrangement links TRBV2 to TRBJ2-7; 10 positions agree with TRBD1. J gave up 3 bases and V 7 bases, and 9 bases lay outside the gene matches. CDR1 and CDR2 from the germline V gene are SNHLY and FYNNEI. This CDR3 comprises 15 residues. DNA of the CDR3: TGTGCCAGCAACGGGGGACAGGGGAGTCGCTACGAGCAGTACTTC. Residues: CASNGGQGSRYEQYF.

The chain couples TRBV19 to TRBJ1-4; D is unclear. The CDR3 runs to 14 residues. In germline, CDR1 is LNHDA, CDR2 SQIVND (reference sequence). V gave up 9 bases and J gave up 0 bases, with 11 bases separating them. In DNA form, the CDR3 reads TGTGCCAGCGGCGGGTTTTCAACTAATGAAAAACTGTTTTTT. Its protein product is CASGGFSTNEKLFF.

CDR3 DNA: TGCAGCGTTGGAGGCGGGAGCCGCCCAGATACGCAGTATTTT. It translates to CSVGGGSRPDTQYF. The chain combines TRBV29-1 with TRBJ2-3; 7 bases match TRBD2. Germline CDR1 is SQVTM and CDR2 is ANQGSEA. V gave up 4 bases and J gave up 4 bases; unmatched junction bases: 8. The CDR3 spans 14 residues.

The rearrangement joins TRBV18 to TRBJ2-1, with TRBD1 identical over 7 bases. Germline V gene lookup returns CDR1 KGHSH and CDR2 LQKENI. The length of the CDR3 is 16 residues. The ends lost 4 bases at V and 0 bases at J; junction bases unmatched: 6. CDR3 amino acids: CASSRPGTVSYNEQFF. DNA of the CDR3: TGTGCCAGCTCACGACCCGGGACAGTCTCCTACAATGAGCAGTTCTTC. Full variable domain (outside the CDR3, taken from reference TRBV18 and TRBJ2-1): NAGVMQNPRHLVRRRGQEARLRCSPMKGHSHVYWYRQLPEEGLKFMVYLQKENIIDESGMPKERFSAEFPKEGPSILRIQQVVRGDSAAYFCASSRPGTVSYNEQFFGPGTRLTVL.

The table lists this clone with a count of one. The chain recombines TRBV28 with TRBJ2-1; D unresolved. The germline V gene has CDR1 MDHEN and CDR2 SYDVKM. The V gene lost 6 bases and the J gene lost 0 bases, with 12 bases spanning the gap. CDR3 length: 15 residues. CDR3 protein: CASRIGVSSYNEQFF. For the CDR3, the DNA is TGTGCCAGCAGGATAGGAGTGAGCTCCTACAATGAGCAGTTCTTC.

The chain joins TRBV9 to TRBJ2-5; D remains unclear. Germline V gene sequence: CDR1 SGDLS, CDR2 YYNGEE. Trimming pared 4 bases from V and 3 bases from J, leaving 13 bases between. The CDR3 is 14 residues long. The CDR3 is CASSPRLFKETQYF. The CDR3 nucleotides read TGTGCCAGCAGCCCCAGACTGTTCAAAGAGACCCAGTACTTC.

The chain links TRBV14 to TRBJ1-5, with D possibly TRBD1 on 6 matching bases. The CDR3 spans 16 residues. The germline V gene encodes CDR1 SGHDN and CDR2 FVKESK. V lost 6 bases and J lost 2, with 17 bases in between. Here the CDR3 reads CASRRPLQGGNQPQHF. For the CDR3, the DNA is TGTGCCAGCAGGCGACCGCTACAGGGAGGCAATCAGCCCCAGCATTTT.

The rearrangement links TRBV6-5 to TRBJ1-1, with D possibly being TRBD1 (6 bases). With 6 bases removed from V and 0 bases from J, the gap between germline ends came to 8 bases. The CDR3 runs 13 residues. The germline CDR1 and CDR2 sequences are MNHEY and SVGAGI. CDR3 protein: CASRTGMNTEAFF. In DNA form, the CDR3 reads TGTGCCAGCAGGACAGGTATGAACACTGAAGCTTTCTTT.

This clone was recorded a few times. V and J are TRBV3-1 (or the pseudogene TRBV3-2) and TRBJ1-1, with 7 bases aligning to TRBD1. There are 15 residues in the CDR3. Germline assignment: CDR1 LGHDT and CDR2 YNNKEL (reference sequence). V gave up 3 bases and J gave up 1 base; unmatched junction bases: 5. CDR3 sequence: CASSQATGRNTEAFF. The CDR3 coding sequence is TGTGCCAGCAGCCAGGCGACAGGGCGGAACACTGAAGCTTTCTTT.

The chain employs TRBV29-1 and TRBJ1-1; no clear D gene. Trimming stripped 3 bases from V and 0 bases from J, with 8 bases between. Germline loops: CDR1 SQVTM, CDR2 ANQGSEA. This CDR3 is 13 amino acids long. The CDR3 nucleotides read TGCAGCGTTGAGTTCATTTTGAACACTGAAGCTTTCTTT. Protein product: CSVEFILNTEAFF.

This clone has just one count. V and J are TRBV19 and TRBJ2-3; TRBD1 matches 9 bases. The CDR3 contains 13 residues. J gave up 6 bases and V 5 bases, and 3 bases lay outside the gene matches. Looked up from germline, CDR1 is LNHDA and CDR2 is SQIVND (reference sequence). The CDR3 DNA reads as TGTGCCAGTAGTCAACAGGGGGCCGATACGCAGTATTTT. Its protein product is CASSQQGADTQYF.

V usage is TRBV11-2 and J usage is TRBJ2-1; D not certain. Germline V CDR1 and CDR2: SGHAT, FQNNGV. V was pared by 5 bases and J by 9 bases, with 11 bases between. The CDR3 is 12 residues long. CDR3: CASSRDLGEQFF. In nucleotides, the CDR3 is TGTGCCAGCAGCCGTGACTTGGGTGAGCAGTTCTTC.